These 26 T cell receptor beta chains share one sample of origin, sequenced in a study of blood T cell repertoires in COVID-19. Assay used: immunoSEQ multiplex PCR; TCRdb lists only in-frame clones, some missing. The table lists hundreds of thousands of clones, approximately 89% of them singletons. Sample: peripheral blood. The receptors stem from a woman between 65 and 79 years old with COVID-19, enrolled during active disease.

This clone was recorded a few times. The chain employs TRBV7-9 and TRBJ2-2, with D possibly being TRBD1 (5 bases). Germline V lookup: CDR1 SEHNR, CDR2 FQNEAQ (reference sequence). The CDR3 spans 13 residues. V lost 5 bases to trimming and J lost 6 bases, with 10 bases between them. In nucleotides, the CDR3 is TGTGCCAGCAGCGCTATGACAGCCGGGGAGCTGTTTTTT. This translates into CASSAMTAGELFF.

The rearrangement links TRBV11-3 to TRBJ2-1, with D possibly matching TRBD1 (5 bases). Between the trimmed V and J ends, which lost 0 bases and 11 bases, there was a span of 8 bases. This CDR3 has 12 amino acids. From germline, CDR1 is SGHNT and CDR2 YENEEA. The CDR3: CASSLDPGKQFF. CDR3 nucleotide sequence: TGTGCCAGCAGCTTAGACCCAGGGAAGCAGTTCTTC.

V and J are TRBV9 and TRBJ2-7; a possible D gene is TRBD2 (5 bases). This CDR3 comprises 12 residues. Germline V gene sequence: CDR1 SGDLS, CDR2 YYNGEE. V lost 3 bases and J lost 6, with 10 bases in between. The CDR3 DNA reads TGTGCCAGCAGCGCCGGACTGGGCGAGCAGTACTTC. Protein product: CASSAGLGEQYF.

CDR3 region: CASSLTSGTDYNEQFF. For the CDR3, the DNA is TGCGCCAGCAGCTTGACCTCCGGGACAGATTACAATGAGCAGTTCTTC. The chain links TRBV5-1 to TRBJ2-1; 7 bases fit TRBD1. CDR1 and CDR2 (germline): SGHRS, YFSETQ. The trim removed 1 base at V and 4 bases at J, leaving 8 bases unmatched. This CDR3 comprises 16 residues.

The CDR3 protein is CASTQDYYNSPLHF. In DNA form, the CDR3 reads TGTGCCAGCACACAGGATTACTATAATTCACCCCTCCACTTT. J is TRBJ1-6 and V is TRBV6-5; weak D call: TRBD1 (5 bases). The germline V and J ends were trimmed by 7 bases and 3 bases, with 10 bases remaining between them. Germline CDR1 is MNHEY and CDR2 is SVGAGI. This CDR3 has 14 amino acids.

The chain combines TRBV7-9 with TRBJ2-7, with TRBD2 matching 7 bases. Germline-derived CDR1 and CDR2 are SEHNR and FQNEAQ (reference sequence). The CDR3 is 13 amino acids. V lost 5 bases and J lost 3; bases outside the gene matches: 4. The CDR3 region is CASSNLAGYEQYF. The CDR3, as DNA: TGTGCCAGCAGCAACTTAGCGGGCTACGAGCAGTACTTC.

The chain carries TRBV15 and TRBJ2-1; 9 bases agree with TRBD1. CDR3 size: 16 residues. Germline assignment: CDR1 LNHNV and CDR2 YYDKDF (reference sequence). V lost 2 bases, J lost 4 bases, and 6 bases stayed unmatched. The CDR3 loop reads CATSRNPGQGYNEQFF. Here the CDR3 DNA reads TGTGCCACCAGCAGAAATCCGGGACAGGGATACAATGAGCAGTTCTTC.

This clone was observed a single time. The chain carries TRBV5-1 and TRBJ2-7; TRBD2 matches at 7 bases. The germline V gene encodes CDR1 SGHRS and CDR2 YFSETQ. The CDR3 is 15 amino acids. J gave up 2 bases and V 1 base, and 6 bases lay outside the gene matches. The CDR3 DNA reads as TGCGCCAGCAGCTTGTCCTCGCGGGAGCCCTACGAGCAGTACTTC. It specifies CASSLSSREPYEQYF.

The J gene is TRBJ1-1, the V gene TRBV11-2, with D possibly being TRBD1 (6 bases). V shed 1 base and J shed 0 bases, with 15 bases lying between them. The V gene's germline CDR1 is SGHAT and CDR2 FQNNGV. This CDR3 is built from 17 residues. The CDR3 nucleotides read TGTGCCAGCAGCTTAGGGGGGAACAGGGCTTTGAACACTGAAGCTTTCTTT. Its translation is CASSLGGNRALNTEAFF.

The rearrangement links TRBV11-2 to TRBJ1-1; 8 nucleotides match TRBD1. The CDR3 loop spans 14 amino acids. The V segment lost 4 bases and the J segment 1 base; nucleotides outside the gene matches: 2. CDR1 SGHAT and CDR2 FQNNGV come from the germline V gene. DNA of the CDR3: TGTGCCAGCAGCTCCGGACAGGGGAACACTGAAGCTTTCTTT. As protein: CASSSGQGNTEAFF.

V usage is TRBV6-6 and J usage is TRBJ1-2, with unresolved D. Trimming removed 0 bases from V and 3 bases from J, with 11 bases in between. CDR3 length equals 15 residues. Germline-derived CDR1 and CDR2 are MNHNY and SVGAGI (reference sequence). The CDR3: CASSYSIKRDYGYTF. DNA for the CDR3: TGTGCCAGCAGTTACTCGATTAAGAGGGACTATGGCTACACCTTC.

This chain's CDR3 is CASSLTSGIETQYF. The CDR3 coding sequence is TGTGCCAGCAGCTTGACCAGCGGGATAGAGACCCAGTACTTC. This chain connects TRBV5-6 to TRBJ2-5; 7 bases agree with TRBD2. The trim removed 1 base at V and 4 bases at J, leaving 4 bases unmatched. This CDR3 spans 14 amino acids. Germline V lookup: CDR1 SGHDT, CDR2 YYEEEE.

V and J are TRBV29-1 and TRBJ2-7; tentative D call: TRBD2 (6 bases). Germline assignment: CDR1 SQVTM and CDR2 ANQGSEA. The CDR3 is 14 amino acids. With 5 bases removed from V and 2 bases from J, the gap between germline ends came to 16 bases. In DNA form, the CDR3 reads TGCAGCGTTATACTAGCTGTCAGGGCCTACGAGCAGTACTTC. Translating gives CSVILAVRAYEQYF.

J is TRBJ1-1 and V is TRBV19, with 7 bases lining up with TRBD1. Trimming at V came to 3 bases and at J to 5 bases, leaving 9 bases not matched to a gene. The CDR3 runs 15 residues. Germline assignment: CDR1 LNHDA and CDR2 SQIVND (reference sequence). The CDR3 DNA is TGTGCCAGTAGTATGGGCATCCGGACAGGAACTGAAGCTTTCTTT. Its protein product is CASSMGIRTGTEAFF.

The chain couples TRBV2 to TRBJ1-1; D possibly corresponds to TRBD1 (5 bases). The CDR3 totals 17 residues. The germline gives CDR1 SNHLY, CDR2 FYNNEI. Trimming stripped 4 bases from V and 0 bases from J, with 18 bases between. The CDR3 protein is CASSGAGGEKMNTEAFF. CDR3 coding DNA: TGTGCCAGCAGTGGAGCTGGGGGGGAAAAAATGAACACTGAAGCTTTCTTT.

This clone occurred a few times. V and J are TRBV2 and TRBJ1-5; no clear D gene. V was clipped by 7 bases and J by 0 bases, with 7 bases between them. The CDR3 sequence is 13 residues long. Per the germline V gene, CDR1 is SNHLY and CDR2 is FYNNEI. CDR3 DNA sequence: TGTGCCAGCATGTGGAGTAGCAATCAGCCCCAGCATTTT. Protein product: CASMWSSNQPQHF.

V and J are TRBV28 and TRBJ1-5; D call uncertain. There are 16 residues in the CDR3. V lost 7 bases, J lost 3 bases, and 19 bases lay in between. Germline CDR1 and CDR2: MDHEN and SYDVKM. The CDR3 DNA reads TGTGCCAGCAACATCCTGGGCGGGAACTACAATCAGCCCCAGCATTTT. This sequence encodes CASNILGGNYNQPQHF.

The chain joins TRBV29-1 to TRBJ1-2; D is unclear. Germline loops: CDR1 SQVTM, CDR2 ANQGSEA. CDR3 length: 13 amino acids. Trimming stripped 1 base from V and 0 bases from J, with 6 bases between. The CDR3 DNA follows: TGCAGCGTTGAAGCGGGTTCTAACTATGGCTACACCTTC. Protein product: CSVEAGSNYGYTF. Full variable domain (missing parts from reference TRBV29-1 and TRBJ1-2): SAVISQKPSRDICQRGTSLTIQCQVDSQVTMMFWYRQQPGQSLTLIATANQGSEATYESGFVIDKFPISRPNLTFSTLTVSNMSPEDSSIYLCSVEAGSNYGYTFGSGTRLTVV.

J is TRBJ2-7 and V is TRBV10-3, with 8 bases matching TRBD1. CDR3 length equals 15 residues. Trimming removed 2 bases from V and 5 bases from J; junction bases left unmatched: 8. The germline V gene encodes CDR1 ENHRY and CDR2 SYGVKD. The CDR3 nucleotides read TGTGCCATCAGTGAGCCAAAACAGGGGGACCACGAGCAGTACTTC. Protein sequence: CAISEPKQGDHEQYF.

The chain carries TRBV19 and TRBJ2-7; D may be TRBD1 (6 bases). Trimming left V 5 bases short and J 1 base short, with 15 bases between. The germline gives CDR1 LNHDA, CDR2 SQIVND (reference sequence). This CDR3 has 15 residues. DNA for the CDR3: TGTGCCAGTAGTGGGGGACAAATTCCTTCCTACGAGCAGTACTTC. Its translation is CASSGGQIPSYEQYF.

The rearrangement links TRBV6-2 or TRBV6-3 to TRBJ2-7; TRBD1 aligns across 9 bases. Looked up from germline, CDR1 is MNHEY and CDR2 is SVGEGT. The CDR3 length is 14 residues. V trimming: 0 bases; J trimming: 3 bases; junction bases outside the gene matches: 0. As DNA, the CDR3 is TGTGCCAGCAGTTACTCGGGACAGGGCTACGAGCAGTACTTC. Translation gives CASSYSGQGYEQYF.

Here the CDR3 DNA reads TGTGCCAGCAGTTTAAAAGAGGTCTACGAGCAGTACTTC. Its protein product is CASSLKEVYEQYF. V usage is TRBV27 and J usage is TRBJ2-7; D is unclear. The CDR3 covers 13 residues. Germline loops: CDR1 MNHEY, CDR2 SMNVEV (reference sequence). With 2 bases removed from V and 3 bases from J, the gap between germline ends came to 8 bases.

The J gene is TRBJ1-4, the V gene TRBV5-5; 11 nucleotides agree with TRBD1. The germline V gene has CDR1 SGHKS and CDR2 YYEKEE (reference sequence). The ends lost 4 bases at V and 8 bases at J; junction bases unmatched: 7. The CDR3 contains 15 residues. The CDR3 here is CASSDGQGAWEKLFF. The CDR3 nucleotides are TGTGCCAGCAGCGATGGACAGGGGGCTTGGGAAAAACTGTTTTTT.

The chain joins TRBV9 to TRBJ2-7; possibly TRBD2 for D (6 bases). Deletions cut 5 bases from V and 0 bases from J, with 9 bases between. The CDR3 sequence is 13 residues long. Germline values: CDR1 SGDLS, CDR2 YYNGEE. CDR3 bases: TGTGCCAGCAGTGCGGGGAACTCCTACGAGCAGTACTTC. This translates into CASSAGNSYEQYF.

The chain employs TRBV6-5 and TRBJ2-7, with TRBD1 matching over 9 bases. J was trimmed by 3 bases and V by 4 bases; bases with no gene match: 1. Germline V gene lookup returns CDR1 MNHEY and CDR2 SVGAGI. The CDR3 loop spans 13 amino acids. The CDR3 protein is CASSSGQGYEQYF. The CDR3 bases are TGTGCCAGCAGTTCGGGACAGGGCTACGAGCAGTACTTC.

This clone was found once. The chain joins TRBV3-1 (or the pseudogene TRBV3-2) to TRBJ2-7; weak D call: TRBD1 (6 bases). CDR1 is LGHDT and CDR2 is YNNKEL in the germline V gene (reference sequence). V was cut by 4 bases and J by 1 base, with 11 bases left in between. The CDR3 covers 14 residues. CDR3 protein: CASSLRDTSYEQYF. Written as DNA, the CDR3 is TGTGCCAGCAGCCTCCGGGACACATCCTACGAGCAGTACTTC.